Included here is one T cell receptor beta chain sequence, with context. Authors' methods: Estimated nucleated cell counts came from reference gene primer amplification. Here immunoSEQ multiplex PCR was the method, and the copy in TCRdb shows in-frame clones only, minus some. From that table come the V and J calls and clone size; the DNA was used to work out D and trimming. This sample has some 150,000 clones, with more than 75% found just once. The sample is drawn from a study of blood T cell repertoires in COVID-19. Turning to the study itself: T cells, B-cell-depleted T cells, or PBMCs supplied cDNA or gDNA.

Clinical history reported by participants formed the basis on which cohorts were assigned. Symptom resolution, clearance, or two negative PCRs marked donors in Cohort 3 as recovered. Germline V gene lookup returns CDR1 SGHAT and CDR2 FQNNGV. The CDR3 is 18 residues long. V lost 1 base, J lost 2 bases, and 7 bases stayed unmatched. The chain combines TRBV11-2 with TRBJ2-3; TRBD2 aligns across 12 bases. Sequenced material: PBMCs or T cells enriched from blood (not recorded which). The sequence derives from a woman in her forties or fifties who had recovered from COVID-19. CDR3 coding DNA: TGTGCCAGCAGCTTAGTTCGGACTAGCGGGGTTTACACAGATACGCAGTATTTT. Translation gives CASSLVRTSGVYTDTQYF.